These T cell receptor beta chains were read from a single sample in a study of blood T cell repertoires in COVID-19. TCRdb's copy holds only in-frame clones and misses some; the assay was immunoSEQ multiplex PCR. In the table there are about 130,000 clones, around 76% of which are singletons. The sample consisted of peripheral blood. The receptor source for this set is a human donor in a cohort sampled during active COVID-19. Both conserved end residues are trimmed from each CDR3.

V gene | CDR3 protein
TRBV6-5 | ASFPSGGDTEAF
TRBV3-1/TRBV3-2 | ASSPPGGDSEAF
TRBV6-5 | ASSWGGKETQY
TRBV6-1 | ASSESLGPGELF
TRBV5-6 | ASSPRGGLGETQY
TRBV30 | AWSVQRGTQY
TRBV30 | AWSLTSGSYEQY
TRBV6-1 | ASSEGGSYEQY
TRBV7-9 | ASSVLTSGGLPFQY
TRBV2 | ASKAGPTGELF
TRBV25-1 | ASSQGVHSYEQY
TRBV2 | ASSLGVDEQY
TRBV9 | ASSVLAGSYEQY
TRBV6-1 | ASSEGTSVTQY
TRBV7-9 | ASSLEVHSGNTIY
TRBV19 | ASSIGQLPTGELF
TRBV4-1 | ASSLDRGDYGYT
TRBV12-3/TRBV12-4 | ASSTGNTIY
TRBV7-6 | ASSDRQGLSGNTIY
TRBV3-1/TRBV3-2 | ASSQRGLDGIQY
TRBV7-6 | ASSKTAGGGEQF
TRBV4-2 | ASSQDSSGVIRETQY
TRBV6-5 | ASTRQGNTEAF